A selection of T cell receptor beta chains follows, all from one sample in a study of human T cells and chemical hapten exposure. TCRdb re-called the RACE reads with MiXCR, one entry per CDR3 protein. The sample lists 95,000 to 130,000 distinct CDR3 sequences, 9.5% to 13% occurring once. This material consisted of whole blood, taken in connection with sensitization to the hapten diphenylcyclopropenone (DPC). These TCRs come from a woman aged 50 to 60 with alopecia areata. Some clones in this sample may be carry-over from other donors' samples. The CDR3 runs from the conserved cysteine through the conserved F or W. D genes are given only for firm matches. The size field is filled for only some rows; it gives once, few, many or a size class.

V gene,clone size,CDR3 length,J gene,D gene,CDR3 protein,CDR3 DNA
TRBV3-1,NA,13,TRBJ2-7,NA,CASSQVGGDEQYF,TGTGCCAGCAGCCAAGTTGGGGGCGACGAGCAGTACTTC
TRBV28,NA,14,TRBJ2-1,TRBD1,CASSFDRARNEQFF,TGTGCCAGCAGTTTTGACAGGGCTCGAAATGAGCAGTTCTTC
TRBV6-5,NA,14,TRBJ2-3,NA,CASSFGTTRDTQYF,TGTGCCAGCAGTTTTGGTACGACGCGGGATACGCAGTATTTT
TRBV6-2/TRBV6-3,NA,13,TRBJ2-7,TRBD1,CASSLDRGNEQYF,TGTGCCAGCAGTTTGGACAGGGGAAACGAGCAGTACTTC
TRBV12-3/TRBV12-4,few,11,TRBJ2-7,NA,CASTARTEQYF,TGTGCCAGCACCGCGAGGACCGAGCAGTACTTC
TRBV20-1,NA,15,TRBJ2-1,TRBD2,CSARGRGVSYNEQFF,TGCAGTGCTAGAGGGCGGGGGGTCTCCTACAATGAGCAGTTCTTC
TRBV5-8,NA,12,TRBJ2-1,NA,CASSPVYNEQFF,TGTGCCAGCAGCCCGGTCTACAATGAGCAGTTCTTC
TRBV5-4,many,16,TRBJ1-2,TRBD1,CASSSNPDRGIHGYTF,TGTGCCAGCAGCTCGAACCCGGACAGGGGGATCCATGGCTACACCTTC
TRBV28,NA,14,TRBJ1-6,TRBD1,CASSSSGGRSPLHF,TGTGCCAGCAGTTCATCAGGGGGACGGTCACCCCTCCACTTT
TRBV4-3,few,15,TRBJ1-4,NA,CASSGRTANNEKLFF,TGCGCCAGCAGCGGCCGGACAGCCAATAATGAAAAACTGTTTTTT
TRBV4-2,NA,17,TRBJ2-1,TRBD2,CASSQGSGTSWGNEQFF,TGTGCCAGCAGCCAAGGGTCCGGGACTAGCTGGGGGAATGAGCAGTTCTTC
TRBV6-5,NA,14,TRBJ1-2,NA,CASRMGRAFYGYTF,TGTGCCAGCAGAATGGGACGGGCGTTCTATGGCTACACCTTC
TRBV4-1,many,14,TRBJ1-1,TRBD1,CASSQEQGGTEAFF,TGCGCCAGCAGCCAAGAGCAGGGGGGCACTGAAGCTTTCTTT
TRBV7-2,NA,14,TRBJ1-2,TRBD1,CASSSPGQDLGYTF,TGTGCCAGCAGCTCACCGGGACAGGATCTTGGCTACACCTTC
TRBV12-3/TRBV12-4,few,12,TRBJ1-6,NA,CASSLGRTPLHF,TGTGCCAGCAGTTTAGGGAGGACACCCCTCCACTTT
TRBV6-1,many,19,TRBJ2-1,NA,CASSVRGEVTRSSYNEQFF,TGTGCCAGCAGTGTGAGAGGTGAAGTAACTAGGAGCTCCTACAATGAGCAGTTCTTC
TRBV7-2,few,11,TRBJ1-5,NA,CASPKGDLLHF,TGTGCCAGCCCTAAGGGGGACCTCTTGCATTTT
TRBV11-2,NA,15,TRBJ2-4,TRBD2,CASSLTSGYKNIQYF,TGTGCCAGCAGCTTAACTAGCGGATACAAAAACATTCAGTACTTC
TRBV7-8,NA,16,TRBJ1-1,NA,CASSLAGSTRRTEAFF,TGTGCCAGCAGCTTAGCGGGGTCCACTCGGCGCACTGAAGCTTTCTTT
TRBV6-2/TRBV6-3,many,15,TRBJ1-5,TRBD1,CASNKDRASNQPQHF,TGTGCCAGCAACAAGGACAGGGCCTCCAATCAGCCCCAGCATTTT
TRBV7-9,few,14,TRBJ1-1,NA,CASSLAQGFAEAFF,TGTGCCAGCAGCTTAGCCCAGGGTTTCGCTGAAGCTTTCTTT
TRBV29-1,many,13,TRBJ1-1,NA,CSVETTMNTEAFF,TGCAGCGTGGAGACAACCATGAACACTGAAGCTTTCTTT
TRBV7-6,NA,16,TRBJ2-5,NA,CASSLALRSVGETQYF,TGTGCCAGCAGCTTAGCGCTACGGAGCGTTGGAGAGACCCAGTACTTC
TRBV29-1,NA,15,TRBJ2-7,NA,CSVEGTGNLTYEQYF,TGCAGCGTTGAAGGAACAGGGAACCTCACCTACGAGCAGTACTTC
TRBV28,few,15,TRBJ1-5,NA,CASSNRQGLTQPQHF,TGTGCCAGCAGCAACAGGCAGGGCCTTACTCAGCCCCAGCATTTT
TRBV4-1,NA,16,TRBJ1-1,NA,CASSQDWRDLKTEAFF,TGCGCCAGCAGCCAAGATTGGAGGGACCTGAAGACTGAAGCTTTCTTT
TRBV28,few,16,TRBJ1-5,NA,CASSLFAGVSNQPQHF,TGTGCCAGCAGTTTATTCGCAGGGGTAAGCAATCAGCCCCAGCATTTT
TRBV7-2,many,16,TRBJ2-1,TRBD2,CASSPPGLVFSSEQFF,TGTGCCAGCAGCCCCCCGGGACTAGTTTTTTCCTCTGAGCAGTTCTTC
TRBV18,many,13,TRBJ1-4,NA,CASSQGWFEKLFF,TGTGCCAGCTCACAGGGTTGGTTTGAAAAACTGTTTTTT
TRBV3-1,NA,15,TRBJ1-2,NA,CASSQDQVRGYGYTF,TGTGCCAGCAGCCAAGATCAAGTCAGAGGGTATGGCTACACCTTC
TRBV28,NA,14,TRBJ1-2,TRBD1,CASSFQGDNYGYTF,TGTGCCAGCAGCTTCCAGGGGGATAACTATGGCTACACCTTC
TRBV4-3,many,16,TRBJ1-1,NA,CASSQAGPTLNTEAFF,TGCGCCAGCAGCCAAGCCGGCCCGACACTGAACACTGAAGCTTTCTTT
TRBV12-3/TRBV12-4,NA,13,TRBJ2-7,NA,CASSLGGYGEQYF,TGTGCCAGCAGTTTAGGGGGTTATGGCGAGCAGTACTTC
TRBV4-1,few,16,TRBJ2-7,NA,CASSPGRGSLSYEQYF,TGCGCCAGCAGCCCCGGTCGCGGGTCTCTCTCCTACGAGCAGTACTTC
TRBV12-2,NA,16,TRBJ2-3,NA,CASRCALGPRTDTQYF,TGTGCAAGTCGCTGCGCCTTGGGGCCCCGCACAGATACGCAGTATTTT
TRBV2,NA,14,TRBJ2-7,NA,CASRSRGSSYEQYF,TGTGCCAGCCGCAGCAGGGGCAGCTCCTACGAGCAGTACTTC
TRBV21-1,few,15,TRBJ1-1,NA,CASSLRQDRNTEAFF,TGTGCCAGCAGCCTACGACAGGATCGGAACACTGAAGCTTTCTTT
TRBV5-1,many,15,TRBJ2-1,TRBD1,CASSQRQGAGNEQFF,TGCGCCAGCAGCCAAAGACAGGGGGCGGGCAATGAGCAGTTCTTC
TRBV2,NA,12,TRBJ2-5,NA,CASSEALRTKYF,TGTGCCAGCAGTGAAGCGCTGAGGACTAAGTACTTC
TRBV5-1,few,13,TRBJ1-5,NA,CASSADPDQPQHF,TGCGCCAGCAGCGCCGACCCGGATCAGCCCCAGCATTTT
TRBV29-1,few,13,TRBJ2-4,NA,CSVGSLTKNIQYF,TGCAGCGTTGGGTCGTTAACCAAAAACATTCAGTACTTC
TRBV7-9,few,15,TRBJ2-1,NA,CASSLKGTNYNEQFF,TGTGCCAGCAGCTTAAAAGGGACAAATTACAATGAGCAGTTCTTC
TRBV3-1,few,14,TRBJ2-7,NA,CASALGRTTYEQYF,TGTGCCAGCGCCTTAGGACGGACAACCTACGAGCAGTACTTC
TRBV29-1,few,11,TRBJ1-2,NA,CSIGRVGGYTF,TGCAGCATAGGACGGGTCGGTGGCTACACCTTC
TRBV3-1,many,13,TRBJ2-3,NA,CASSQEGGDTQYF,TGTGCCAGCAGCCAAGAAGGGGGAGATACGCAGTATTTT
TRBV4-1,few,16,TRBJ1-1,NA,CASSQEPGSLNTEAFF,TGCGCCAGCAGCCAAGAGCCTGGGAGTCTGAACACTGAAGCTTTCTTT
TRBV19,NA,14,TRBJ2-5,TRBD2,CARPSGREEETQYF,TGTGCCAGACCTAGCGGGAGGGAGGAAGAGACCCAGTACTTC
TRBV9,many,15,TRBJ2-5,TRBD1,CASSVRGQGSETQYF,TGTGCCAGCAGCGTAAGGGGACAGGGGAGCGAGACCCAGTACTTC
TRBV5-6,NA,10,TRBJ2-3,NA,CASGQDTQYF,TGTGCCAGCGGCCAAGATACGCAGTATTTT
TRBV14,many,18,TRBJ2-2,NA,CASSQEIEEAGLTGELFF,TGTGCCAGCAGCCAAGAGATCGAGGAGGCAGGGCTCACCGGGGAGCTGTTTTTT
TRBV18,few,12,TRBJ1-1,NA,CASSPPGAEAFF,TGTGCCAGCTCACCACCGGGGGCTGAAGCTTTCTTT
TRBV5-1,many,17,TRBJ2-2,NA,CASSLAANGGLTGELFF,TGCGCCAGCAGCTTGGCCGCGAACGGGGGCTTGACCGGGGAGCTGTTTTTT
TRBV6-2/TRBV6-3,NA,12,TRBJ1-6,NA,CASHLRNSPLHF,TGTGCCAGTCATCTCCGGAATTCACCCCTCCACTTT
TRBV20-1,NA,16,TRBJ2-5,NA,CSAPPRFGGGRETQYF,TGCAGTGCTCCCCCCCGTTTTGGAGGGGGACGAGAGACCCAGTACTTC
TRBV28,NA,16,TRBJ2-2,NA,CASSSLDSLNTGELFF,TGTGCCAGCAGTTCCCTCGACAGCTTAAACACCGGGGAGCTGTTTTTT